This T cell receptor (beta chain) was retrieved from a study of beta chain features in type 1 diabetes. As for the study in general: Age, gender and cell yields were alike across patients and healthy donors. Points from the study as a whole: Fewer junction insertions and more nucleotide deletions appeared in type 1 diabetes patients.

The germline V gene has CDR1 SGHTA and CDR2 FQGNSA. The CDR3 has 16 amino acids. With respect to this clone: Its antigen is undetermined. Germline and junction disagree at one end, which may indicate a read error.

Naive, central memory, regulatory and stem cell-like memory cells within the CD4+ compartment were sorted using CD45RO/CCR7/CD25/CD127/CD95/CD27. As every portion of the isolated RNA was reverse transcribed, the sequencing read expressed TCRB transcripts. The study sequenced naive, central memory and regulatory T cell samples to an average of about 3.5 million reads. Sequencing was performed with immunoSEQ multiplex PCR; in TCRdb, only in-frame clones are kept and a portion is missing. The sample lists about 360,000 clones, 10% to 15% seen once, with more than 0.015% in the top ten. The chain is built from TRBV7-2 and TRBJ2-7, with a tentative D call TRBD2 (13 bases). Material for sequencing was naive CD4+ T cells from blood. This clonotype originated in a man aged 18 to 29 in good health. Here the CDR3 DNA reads TGTGCCAGCAGCTTGGGAGGGACTAGCGGGACAGGGGGCGACTTCTTC. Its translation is CASSLGGTSGTGGDFF.